The clone carrying this T cell receptor beta chain was observed once. Repertoires were generated with immunoSEQ multiplex PCR, while TCRdb's copy carries only in-frame clones and drops some. The sample consists of roughly 100,000 clones, roughly 80% of them appearing once. The data were taken from a study of PD-L1 blockade in urothelial cancer. Across the study: T cell content in blood samples showed a median of approximately 140,000.

Stated time point: peripheral blood 6 weeks after treatment start. Sequencing used PBMCs, obtained around atezolizumab (anti-PD-L1) treatment. This receptor was identified in a man aged 70 or older with urothelial cancer.

The CDR3 coding sequence is TGTGCCAGCAGCTCCTTCTACGAGCAGTACTTC. This codes for CASSSFYEQYF. J is TRBJ2-7 and V is TRBV7-2; D unclear. The CDR3 has 11 residues. Germline values: CDR1 SGHTA, CDR2 FQGNSA. V was cut by 4 bases and J by 3 bases, with 4 bases left in between.